This TCR beta chain comes out of a study of OX40 agonist ivuxolimab in advanced cancers. Turning to the study itself: The dose-escalation cohort had hepatocellular carcinoma, melanoma, renal cell or head and neck cancer. Study-wide points: Undetermined was the antigen specificity of the expanded peripheral T cells. Compared with CD4+, CD8+ T cells on average had more expanded clones.

Baseline, cycle 4 day 1, and cycle 7 day 1 were the blood sampling points. This CDR3 has 14 amino acids. V trimming: 5 bases; J trimming: 5 bases; junction bases outside the gene matches: 8. The germline gives CDR1 MNHNY, CDR2 SVGAGI (reference sequence). The table lists this clone with a count of one. The antigen is undetermined. Measured with immunoSEQ multiplex PCR; TCRdb has only the in-frame clones, and not every one. This table has some 61,000 clones, 70% to 80% appearing once. This specimen was CD4+ or CD8+ T cells sorted from blood, taken in a trial of the OX40 agonist ivuxolimab. The clonotype originates from an adult with an advanced solid tumor such as melanoma, head and neck, liver or kidney cancer. The chain links TRBV6-6 to TRBJ1-2; TRBD1 agrees at 7 bases. CDR3 region: CASSPGQPLYGYTF. CDR3 nucleotides: TGTGCCAGCAGTCCGGGACAGCCACTTTATGGCTACACCTTC.